This T cell receptor (beta chain) was sequenced during a study of blood T cells in healthy people across ages. Regarding the study as a whole: Higher naive T cell percentage went strongly together with higher TCR beta diversity.

J was trimmed by 3 bases and V by 2 bases; bases with no gene match: 9. Germline CDR1 is MGHRA and CDR2 is YSYEKL. The CDR3 spans 17 residues. Turning to this clonotype: No antigen is known for it.

Through a sample-barcoded 5' primer and a J-beta primer mix, a second PCR was run for roughly 7 to 11 cycles. Using its own MiXCR run on the 5' RACE reads, TCRdb lists one record per CDR3 protein. The sample shows over 950,000 distinct CDR3 sequences, just over 50% of them seen only once. The source of this sequence is a woman aged 60-75 years in good health. V is TRBV4-1 and J is TRBJ1-5; 8 bases fit TRBD1. The specimen was blood. CDR3 nucleotides: TGCGCCAGCAGCCAAAATCCAGGGGGCATTAACAATCAGCCCCAGCATTTT. Residues: CASSQNPGGINNQPQHF.